The 10 T cell receptor beta chains listed next were all sequenced from one sample in a study of blood T cell repertoires in COVID-19. The table came from immunoSEQ multiplex PCR; TCRdb's copy has only in-frame clones and leaves some out. The table records some 15,000 clones, just over 85% of them present only once. Material: peripheral blood. The receptors come from a human donor in a cohort sampled during active COVID-19.

J is TRBJ2-7 and V is TRBV5-4, with D possibly matching TRBD1 (6 bases). Germline V gene lookup returns CDR1 SGHNT and CDR2 YYREEE (reference sequence). The V end was cut by 2 bases, the J end by 4 bases, with 7 bases between. The CDR3 has 12 amino acids. CDR3 coding DNA: TGTGCCAGCAGCTTAACAGGGTACGAGCAGTACTTC. Amino acids: CASSLTGYEQYF.

J is TRBJ2-5 and V is TRBV7-3; tentatively, D is TRBD1 (5 bases). Germline CDR1 and CDR2: SGHTA and FQGTGA. Between the trimmed V and J ends, which lost 3 bases and 2 bases, there was a span of 10 bases. The CDR3 has 14 residues. The CDR3 loop reads CASSLNKGQETQYF. In DNA, the CDR3 is TGTGCCAGCAGCTTGAACAAGGGGCAAGAGACCCAGTACTTC.

The rearrangement uses TRBV12-3 or TRBV12-4 and TRBJ1-4; D is unclear. This CDR3 contains 13 residues. V lost 8 bases and J lost 3, with 10 bases in between. In DNA form, the CDR3 reads TGTGCCAGCCACGGGTCAGCTAATGAAAAACTGTTTTTT. Translated, it gives CASHGSANEKLFF.

The chain joins TRBV5-4 to TRBJ2-7, with 9 bases lining up with TRBD2. The V gene end was trimmed by 1 base and the J gene end by 0 bases; junction bases not matched to a gene: 11. CDR3 length equals 18 residues. Germline V gives CDR1 SGHNT, CDR2 YYREEE (reference sequence). The CDR3 loop reads CASSLWRGGRSYSYEQYF. The CDR3 DNA is TGTGCCAGCAGCTTGTGGCGGGGGGGCCGTTCCTACTCCTACGAGCAGTACTTC.

J is TRBJ2-3 and V is TRBV6-5, with a weak D call TRBD2 (5 bases). Germline V CDR1 and CDR2: MNHEY, SVGAGI. CDR3 length: 14 amino acids. The V end lost 0 bases, the J end lost 4 bases, and 8 bases lay between the germline ends. CDR3 residues: CASSYSRAADTQYF. CDR3 DNA: TGTGCCAGCAGTTACTCGAGGGCTGCAGATACGCAGTATTTT.

V usage is TRBV18 and J usage is TRBJ1-5; D gene uncertain. The germline gives CDR1 KGHSH, CDR2 LQKENI. Trimming removed 6 bases at V and 0 bases at J, with 21 bases between. The CDR3 consists of 18 residues. CDR3 nucleotide sequence: TGTGCCAGCTCGGTTATCTGGCAGGCAGTAAATAGCAATCAGCCCCAGCATTTT. As protein: CASSVIWQAVNSNQPQHF.

The V gene is TRBV7-9, the J gene TRBJ2-1; tentative D call: TRBD1 (5 bases). The germline V gene encodes CDR1 SEHNR and CDR2 FQNEAQ (reference sequence). The length of the CDR3 is 15 residues. V was trimmed by 6 bases and J by 4 bases, leaving 16 bases between them. The CDR3 region has the DNA TGTGCCAGCAGTCCGGGCAGGACAAGATACAATGAGCAGTTCTTC. Its translation is CASSPGRTRYNEQFF.

The chain has TRBV6-5 and TRBJ1-2, with D tentatively TRBD1 (6 bases). CDR3 length: 13 amino acids. Germline loops: CDR1 MNHEY, CDR2 SVGAGI. The V and J ends lost 2 bases and 8 bases respectively, with 12 bases between them. DNA of the CDR3: TGTGCCAGCAGTTACCGGACAGCGATGGGCTACACCTTC. The encoded protein is CASSYRTAMGYTF.

The rearrangement uses TRBV2 and TRBJ2-1, with a possible D match to TRBD2 (5 bases). The CDR3 consists of 14 residues. Trimming cost V 7 bases and J 1 base, with 11 bases left between them. CDR1 and CDR2 from the germline V gene are SNHLY and FYNNEI. As DNA, the CDR3 is TGTGCCAGCATGGTTGAGGGATCCTACAATGAGCAGTTCTTC. Amino acid sequence: CASMVEGSYNEQFF.

The CDR3 coding sequence is TGTGCCAGCAGCCCCGGGTCAAATGAAAAACTGTTTTTT. It codes for CASSPGSNEKLFF. The chain has TRBV7-2 and TRBJ1-4, with D hard to call. The CDR3 loop spans 13 amino acids. From germline, CDR1 is SGHTA and CDR2 FQGNSA. V dropped 5 bases and J dropped 5 bases, with 9 bases sitting between them.